The entry below describes one T cell receptor (beta chain). The protocol was immunoSEQ multiplex PCR, while the TCRdb copy is restricted to in-frame clones and leaves out a portion. Of around 350,000 clones in the sample, around 90% were seen once. Germline-derived CDR1 and CDR2 are SGHRS and YFSETQ. This CDR3 comprises 12 residues. The V and J ends lost 7 bases and 2 bases respectively, with 9 bases between them. This sample is part of a study of blood T cell repertoires in COVID-19. The sequencing input was peripheral blood. This clonotype was sampled from a human donor in a cohort sampled during active COVID-19. The chain uses TRBV5-1 and TRBJ1-2, with D unresolved. In nucleotides, the CDR3 is TGCGCCAGCGGAGGGCAGAACTATGGCTACACCTTC. It yields the protein CASGGQNYGYTF.